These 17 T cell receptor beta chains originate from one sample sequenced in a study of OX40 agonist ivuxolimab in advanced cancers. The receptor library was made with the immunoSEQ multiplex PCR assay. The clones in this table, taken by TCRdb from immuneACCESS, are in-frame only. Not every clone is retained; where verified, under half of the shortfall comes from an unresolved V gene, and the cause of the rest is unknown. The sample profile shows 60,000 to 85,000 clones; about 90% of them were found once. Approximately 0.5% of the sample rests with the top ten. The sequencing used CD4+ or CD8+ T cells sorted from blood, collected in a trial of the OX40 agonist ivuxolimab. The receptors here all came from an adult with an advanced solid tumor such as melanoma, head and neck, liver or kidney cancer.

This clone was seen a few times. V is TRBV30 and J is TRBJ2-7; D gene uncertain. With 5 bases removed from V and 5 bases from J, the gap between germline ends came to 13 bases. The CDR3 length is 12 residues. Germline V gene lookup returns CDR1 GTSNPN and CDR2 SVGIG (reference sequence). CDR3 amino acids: CAWGGLSHEQYF. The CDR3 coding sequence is TGTGCCTGGGGCGGATTATCCCACGAGCAGTACTTC.

The CDR3 DNA follows: TGTGCCAGCAGCCAAGGTACCCTCGGATACAATGAGCAGTTCTTC. Translation: CASSQGTLGYNEQFF. This chain joins TRBV4-2 and TRBJ2-1; unclear D gene. From germline, CDR1 is LGHNA and CDR2 YNFKEQ. The CDR3 is 15 residues long. Trimming removed 1 base at V and 4 bases at J, with 11 bases between.

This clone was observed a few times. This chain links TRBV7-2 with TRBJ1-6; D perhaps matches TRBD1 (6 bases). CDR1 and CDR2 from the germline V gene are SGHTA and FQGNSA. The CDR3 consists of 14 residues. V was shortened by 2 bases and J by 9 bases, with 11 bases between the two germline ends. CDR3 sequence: CASSLLGAGSPLHF. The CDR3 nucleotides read TGTGCCAGCAGCTTATTGGGGGCAGGTTCACCCCTCCACTTT.

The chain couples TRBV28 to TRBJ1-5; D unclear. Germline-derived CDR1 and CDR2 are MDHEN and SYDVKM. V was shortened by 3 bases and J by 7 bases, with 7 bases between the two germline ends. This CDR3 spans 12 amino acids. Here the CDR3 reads CASSFSGQPQHF. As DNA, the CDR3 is TGTGCCAGCAGTTTCTCGGGGCAGCCCCAGCATTTT.

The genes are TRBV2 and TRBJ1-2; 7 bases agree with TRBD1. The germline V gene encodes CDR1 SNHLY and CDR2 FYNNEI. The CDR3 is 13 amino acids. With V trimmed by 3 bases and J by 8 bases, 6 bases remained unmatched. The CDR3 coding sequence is TGTGCCAGCAGTGAGGCTAGACAGGGCGGCTACACCTTC. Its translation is CASSEARQGGYTF.

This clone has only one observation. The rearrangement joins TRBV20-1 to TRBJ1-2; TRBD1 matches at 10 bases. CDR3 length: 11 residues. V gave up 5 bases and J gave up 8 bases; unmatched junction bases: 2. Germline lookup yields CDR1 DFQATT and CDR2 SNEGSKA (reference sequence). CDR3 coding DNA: TGCAGTGCTGGGACAGGGGACGGCTACACCTTC. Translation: CSAGTGDGYTF.

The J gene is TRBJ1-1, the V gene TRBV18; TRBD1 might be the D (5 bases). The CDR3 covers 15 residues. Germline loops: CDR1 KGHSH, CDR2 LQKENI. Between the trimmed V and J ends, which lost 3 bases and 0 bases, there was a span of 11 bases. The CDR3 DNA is TGTGCCAGCTCACCCGACAGATCCATGAACACTGAAGCTTTCTTT. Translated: CASSPDRSMNTEAFF.

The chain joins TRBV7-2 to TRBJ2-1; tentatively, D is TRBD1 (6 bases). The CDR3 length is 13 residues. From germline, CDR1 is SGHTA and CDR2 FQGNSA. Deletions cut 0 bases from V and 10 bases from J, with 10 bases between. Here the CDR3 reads CASSLAGAWEQFF. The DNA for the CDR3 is TGTGCCAGCAGCTTAGCGGGGGCATGGGAGCAGTTCTTC.

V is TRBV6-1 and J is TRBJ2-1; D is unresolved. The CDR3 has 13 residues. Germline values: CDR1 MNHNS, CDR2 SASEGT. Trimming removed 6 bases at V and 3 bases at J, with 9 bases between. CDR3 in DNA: TGTGCCAGCAGGGCAGTCGACTACAATGAGCAGTTCTTC. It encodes CASRAVDYNEQFF.

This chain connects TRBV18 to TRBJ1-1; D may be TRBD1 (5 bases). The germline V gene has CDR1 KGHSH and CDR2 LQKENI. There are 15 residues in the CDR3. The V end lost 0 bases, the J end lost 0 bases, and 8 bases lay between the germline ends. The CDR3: CASSPPDNLNTEAFF. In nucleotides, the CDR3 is TGTGCCAGCTCACCACCGGACAACCTGAACACTGAAGCTTTCTTT.

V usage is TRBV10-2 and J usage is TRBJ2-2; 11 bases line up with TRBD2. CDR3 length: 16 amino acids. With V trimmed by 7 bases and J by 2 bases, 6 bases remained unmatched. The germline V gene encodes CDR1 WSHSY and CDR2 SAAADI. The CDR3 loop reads CASTLAGGLNTGELFF. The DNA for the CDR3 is TGCGCCAGCACCCTAGCGGGGGGACTAAACACCGGGGAGCTGTTTTTT.

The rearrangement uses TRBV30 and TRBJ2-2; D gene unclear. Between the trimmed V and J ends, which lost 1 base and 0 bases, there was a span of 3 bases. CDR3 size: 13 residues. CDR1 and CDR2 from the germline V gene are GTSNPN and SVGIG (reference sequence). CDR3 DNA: TGTGCCTGGAGTGGGACGAACACCGGGGAGCTGTTTTTT. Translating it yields CAWSGTNTGELFF.

This CDR3 reads CASSVQETGGYGYTF. DNA for the CDR3: TGTGCCAGTAGCGTCCAGGAGACAGGGGGCTATGGCTACACCTTC. The rearrangement uses TRBV19 and TRBJ1-2, with 9 bases that match TRBD1. The CDR3 has 15 residues. Trimming took 6 bases from V and 4 from J; bases not matched to a gene: 9. Germline CDR1 is LNHDA and CDR2 is SQIVND (reference sequence).

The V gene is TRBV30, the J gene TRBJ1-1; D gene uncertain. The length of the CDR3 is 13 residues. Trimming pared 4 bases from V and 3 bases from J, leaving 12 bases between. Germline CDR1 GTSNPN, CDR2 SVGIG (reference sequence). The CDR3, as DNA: TGTGCCTGGATGGCGGACGGCCACACTGAAGCTTTCTTT. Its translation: CAWMADGHTEAFF.

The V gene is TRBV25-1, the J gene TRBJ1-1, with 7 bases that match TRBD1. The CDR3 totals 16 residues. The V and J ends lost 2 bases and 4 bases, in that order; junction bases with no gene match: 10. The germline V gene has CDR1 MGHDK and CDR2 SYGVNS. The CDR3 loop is CASSEQGGGRTTEAFF. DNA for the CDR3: TGTGCCAGCAGTGAACAAGGGGGCGGGAGGACCACTGAAGCTTTCTTT.

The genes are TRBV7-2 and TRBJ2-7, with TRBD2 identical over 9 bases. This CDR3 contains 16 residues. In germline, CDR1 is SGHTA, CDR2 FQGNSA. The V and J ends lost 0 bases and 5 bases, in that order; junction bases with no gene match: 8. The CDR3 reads CASSLARVAGGDEQYF. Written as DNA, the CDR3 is TGTGCCAGCAGCTTAGCGAGAGTGGCGGGGGGGGACGAGCAGTACTTC.

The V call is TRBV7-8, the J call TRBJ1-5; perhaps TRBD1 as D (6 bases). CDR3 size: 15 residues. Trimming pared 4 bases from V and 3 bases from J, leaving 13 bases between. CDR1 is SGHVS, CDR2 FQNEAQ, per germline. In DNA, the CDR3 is TGTGCCAGCAGCTCCGCCGACAGGTACAATCAGCCCCAGCATTTT. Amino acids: CASSSADRYNQPQHF.